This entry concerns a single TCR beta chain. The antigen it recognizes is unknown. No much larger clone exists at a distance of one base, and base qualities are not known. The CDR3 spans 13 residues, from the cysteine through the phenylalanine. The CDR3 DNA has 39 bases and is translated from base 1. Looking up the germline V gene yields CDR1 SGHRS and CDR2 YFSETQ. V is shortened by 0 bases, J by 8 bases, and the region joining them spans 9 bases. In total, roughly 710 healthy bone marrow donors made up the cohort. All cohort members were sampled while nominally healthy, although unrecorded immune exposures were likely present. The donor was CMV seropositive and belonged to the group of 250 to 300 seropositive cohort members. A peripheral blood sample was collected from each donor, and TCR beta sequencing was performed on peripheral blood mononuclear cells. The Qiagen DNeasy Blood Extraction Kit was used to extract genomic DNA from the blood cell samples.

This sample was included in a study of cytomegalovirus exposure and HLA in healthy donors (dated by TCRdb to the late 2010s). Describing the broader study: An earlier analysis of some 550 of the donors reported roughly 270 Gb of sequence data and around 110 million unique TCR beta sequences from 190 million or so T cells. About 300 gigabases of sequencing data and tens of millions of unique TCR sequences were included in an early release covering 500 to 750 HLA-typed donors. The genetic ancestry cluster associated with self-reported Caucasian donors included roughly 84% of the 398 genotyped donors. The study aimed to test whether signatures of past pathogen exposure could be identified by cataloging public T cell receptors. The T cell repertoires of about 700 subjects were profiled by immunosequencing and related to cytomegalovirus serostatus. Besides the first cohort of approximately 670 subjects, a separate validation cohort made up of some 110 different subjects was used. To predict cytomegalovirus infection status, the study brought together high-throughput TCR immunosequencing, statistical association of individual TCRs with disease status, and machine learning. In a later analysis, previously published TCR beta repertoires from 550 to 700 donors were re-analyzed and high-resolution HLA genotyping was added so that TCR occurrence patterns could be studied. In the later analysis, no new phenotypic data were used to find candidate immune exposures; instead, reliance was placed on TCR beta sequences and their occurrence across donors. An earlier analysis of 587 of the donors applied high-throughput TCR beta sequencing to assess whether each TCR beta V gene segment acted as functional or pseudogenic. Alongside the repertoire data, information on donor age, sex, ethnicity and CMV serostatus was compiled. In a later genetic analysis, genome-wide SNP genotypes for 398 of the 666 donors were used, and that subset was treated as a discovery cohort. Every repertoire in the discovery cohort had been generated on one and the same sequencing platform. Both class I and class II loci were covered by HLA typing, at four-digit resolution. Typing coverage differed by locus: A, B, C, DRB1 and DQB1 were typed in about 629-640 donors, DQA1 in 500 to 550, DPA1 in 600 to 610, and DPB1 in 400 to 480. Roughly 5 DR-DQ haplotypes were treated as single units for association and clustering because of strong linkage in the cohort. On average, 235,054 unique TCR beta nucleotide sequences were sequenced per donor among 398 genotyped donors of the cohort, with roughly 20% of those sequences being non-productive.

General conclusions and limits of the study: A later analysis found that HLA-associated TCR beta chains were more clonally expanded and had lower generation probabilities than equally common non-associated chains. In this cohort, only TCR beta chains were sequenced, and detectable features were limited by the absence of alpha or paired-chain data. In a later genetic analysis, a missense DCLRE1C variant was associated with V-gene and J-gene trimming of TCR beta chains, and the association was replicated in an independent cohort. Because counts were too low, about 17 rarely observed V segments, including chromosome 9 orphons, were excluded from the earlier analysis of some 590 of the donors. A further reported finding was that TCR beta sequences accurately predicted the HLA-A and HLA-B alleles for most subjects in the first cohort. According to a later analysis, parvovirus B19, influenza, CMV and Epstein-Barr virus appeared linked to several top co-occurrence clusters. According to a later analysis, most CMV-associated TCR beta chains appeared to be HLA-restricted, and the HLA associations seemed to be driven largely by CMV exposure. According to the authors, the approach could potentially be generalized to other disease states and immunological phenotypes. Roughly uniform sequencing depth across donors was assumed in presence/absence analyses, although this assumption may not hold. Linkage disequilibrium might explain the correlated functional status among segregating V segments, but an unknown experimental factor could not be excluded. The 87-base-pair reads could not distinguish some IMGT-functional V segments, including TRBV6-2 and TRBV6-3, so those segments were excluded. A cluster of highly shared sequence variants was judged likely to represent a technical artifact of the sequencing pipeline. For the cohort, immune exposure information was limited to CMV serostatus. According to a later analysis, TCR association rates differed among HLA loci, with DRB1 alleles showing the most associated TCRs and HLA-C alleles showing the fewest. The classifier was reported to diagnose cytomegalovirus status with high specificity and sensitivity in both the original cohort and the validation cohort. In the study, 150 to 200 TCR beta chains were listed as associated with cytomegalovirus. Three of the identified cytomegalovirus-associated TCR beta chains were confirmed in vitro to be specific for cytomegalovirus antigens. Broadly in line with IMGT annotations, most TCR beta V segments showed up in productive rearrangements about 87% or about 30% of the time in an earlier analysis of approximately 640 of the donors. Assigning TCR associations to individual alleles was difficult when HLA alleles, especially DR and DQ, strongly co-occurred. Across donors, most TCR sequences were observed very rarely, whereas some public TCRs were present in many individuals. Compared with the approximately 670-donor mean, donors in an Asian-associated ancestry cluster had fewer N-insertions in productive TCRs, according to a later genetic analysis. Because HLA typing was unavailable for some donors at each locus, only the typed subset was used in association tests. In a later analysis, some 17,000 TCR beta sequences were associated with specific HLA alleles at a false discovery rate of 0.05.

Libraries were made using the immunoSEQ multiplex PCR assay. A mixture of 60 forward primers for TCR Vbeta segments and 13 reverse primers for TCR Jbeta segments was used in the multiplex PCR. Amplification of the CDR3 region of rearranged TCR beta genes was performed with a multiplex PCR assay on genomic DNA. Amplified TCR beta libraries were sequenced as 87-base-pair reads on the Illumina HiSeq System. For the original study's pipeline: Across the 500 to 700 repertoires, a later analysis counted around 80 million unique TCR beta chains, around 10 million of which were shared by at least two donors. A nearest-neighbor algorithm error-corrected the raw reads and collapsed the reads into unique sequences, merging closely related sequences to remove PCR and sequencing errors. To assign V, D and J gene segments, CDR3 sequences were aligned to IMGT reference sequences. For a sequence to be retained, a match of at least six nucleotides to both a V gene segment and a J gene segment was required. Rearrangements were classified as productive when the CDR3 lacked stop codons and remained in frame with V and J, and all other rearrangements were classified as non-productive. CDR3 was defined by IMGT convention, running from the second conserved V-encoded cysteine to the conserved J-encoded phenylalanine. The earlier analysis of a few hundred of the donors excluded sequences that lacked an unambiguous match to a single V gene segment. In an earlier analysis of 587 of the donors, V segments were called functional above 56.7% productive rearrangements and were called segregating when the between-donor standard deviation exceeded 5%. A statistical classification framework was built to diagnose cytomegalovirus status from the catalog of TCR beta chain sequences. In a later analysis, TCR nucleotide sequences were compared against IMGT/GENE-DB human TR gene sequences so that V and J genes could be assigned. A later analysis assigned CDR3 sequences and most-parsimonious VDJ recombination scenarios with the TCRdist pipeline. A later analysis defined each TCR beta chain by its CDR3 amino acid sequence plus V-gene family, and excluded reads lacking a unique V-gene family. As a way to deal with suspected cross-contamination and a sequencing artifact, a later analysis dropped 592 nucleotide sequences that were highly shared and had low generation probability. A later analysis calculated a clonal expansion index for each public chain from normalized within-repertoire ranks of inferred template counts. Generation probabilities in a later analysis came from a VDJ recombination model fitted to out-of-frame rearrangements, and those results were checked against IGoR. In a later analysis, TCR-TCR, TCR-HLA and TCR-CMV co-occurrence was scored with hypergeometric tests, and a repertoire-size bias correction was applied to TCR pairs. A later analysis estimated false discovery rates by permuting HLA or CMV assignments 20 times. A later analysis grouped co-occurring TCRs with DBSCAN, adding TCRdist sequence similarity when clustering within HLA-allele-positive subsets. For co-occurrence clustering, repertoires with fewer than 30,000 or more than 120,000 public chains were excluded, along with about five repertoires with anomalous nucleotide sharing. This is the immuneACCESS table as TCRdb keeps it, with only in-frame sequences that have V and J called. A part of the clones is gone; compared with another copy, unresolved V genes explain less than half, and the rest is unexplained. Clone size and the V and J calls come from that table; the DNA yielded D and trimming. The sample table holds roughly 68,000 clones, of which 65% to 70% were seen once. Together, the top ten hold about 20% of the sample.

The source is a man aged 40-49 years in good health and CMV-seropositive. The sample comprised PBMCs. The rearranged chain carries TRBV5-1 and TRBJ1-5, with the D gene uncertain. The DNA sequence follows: TGCGCCAGCAGCTTGGGGCTAGGTGAGCCCCAGCATTTT. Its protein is CASSLGLGEPQHF.